Sequencing of this TCR beta chain was carried out in a study of T-cell reconstitution after alpha-beta-depleted transplantation in children. Study-level points and caveats: About two months after transplant, alpha-beta T cells reportedly came from several hundred expanded graft clones. Surviving recipient T cells and thymic progenitors accounted for the high day-60 TCRbeta diversity observed in some patients. One year post-transplant, T-cell counts and diversity were largely derived from T cells produced anew.

The authors prepared the TCRbeta library with unique molecular identifiers. One entry per CDR3 protein, called by TCRdb with MiXCR from the PCR reads. This table holds some 200,000 distinct CDR3 sequences, about 8.4% found once. This clonotype appeared a few times. Its antigen is still unknown. CDR1 and CDR2 (germline): MNHNS, SASEGT. The germline V and J ends were trimmed by 6 bases and 5 bases, with 11 bases remaining between them. The length of the CDR3 is 13 residues. The V call is TRBV6-1, the J call TRBJ1-5; the D is unclear. This sequence originates from a male patient aged 2-9 years who had a stem cell transplant for acute myeloid leukemia, so the T cells may come from the graft donor. Here the sequenced sample was PBMCs, mostly from graft donor cells, taken 360 days after TCRalphabeta/CD19-depleted stem cell transplant. The CDR3 bases are TGTGCCAGCAGGAAGGCAGGATATCAGCCCCAGCATTTT. Translating it yields CASRKAGYQPQHF.